Each of the 7 T cell receptor beta chains below was sequenced from the same sample in a study of shared clonotypes between healthy human individuals. TCRdb keeps only in-frame clones here, not all; method: immunoSEQ multiplex PCR. The sample contains just over 2,000,000 clones, around 96% of which appear only once. CD8 cells classed as naive were CD45RO-negative and positively selected for CCR7, excluding terminally differentiated effector memory CD45RA+ cells. Source material: naive CD8+ T cells sorted from blood. These receptors all come from a young man in good health.

Here the CDR3 DNA reads TGTGCCAGCAGTCCACTGGGAGGGGTGAACTCACCCCTCCACTTT. This translates into CASSPLGGVNSPLHF. V and J are TRBV6-5 and TRBJ1-6; the D gene is possibly TRBD1 (5 bases). The CDR3 contains 15 residues. Between the trimmed V and J ends, which lost 5 bases and 10 bases, there was a span of 18 bases. Per germline, CDR1 MNHEY and CDR2 SVGAGI.

The chain is built from TRBV19 and TRBJ2-1; the match to TRBD2 covers 12 bases. V dropped 7 bases and J dropped 5; count of bases not matched to a gene: 6. CDR3 length equals 15 residues. Germline values: CDR1 LNHDA, CDR2 SQIVND (reference sequence). DNA for the CDR3: TGTGCCAGTACCGCTAGCGGGGGGGAAGACAATGAGCAGTTCTTC. This codes for CASTASGGEDNEQFF.

This chain links TRBV10-3 with TRBJ1-1, with TRBD1 matching over 10 bases. After removal of 1 base from V and 4 bases from J, the junction contained 0 bases not matched to a gene. Germline V gene data show CDR1 as ENHRY and CDR2 as SYGVKD. This CDR3 has 14 amino acids. This chain's CDR3 is CAISEWTGGTEAFF. Here the CDR3 DNA reads TGTGCCATCAGTGAGTGGACAGGGGGCACTGAAGCTTTCTTT.

The chain carries TRBV5-1 and TRBJ1-4; TRBD1 matches at 9 bases. This CDR3 comprises 14 residues. V lost 4 bases and J lost 7; bases outside the gene matches: 5. From germline, CDR1 is SGHRS and CDR2 YFSETQ. CDR3 bases: TGCGCCAGCAGCGCGGGACAGGGCTCTGAAAAACTGTTTTTT. The encoded protein is CASSAGQGSEKLFF.

This chain uses TRBV7-9 with TRBJ2-1, with D maybe TRBD2 (6 bases). Trimming left V 5 bases short and J 0 bases short, with 17 bases between. CDR3 length: 17 amino acids. Germline CDR1 SEHNR, CDR2 FQNEAQ (reference sequence). The CDR3 nucleotides read TGTGCCAGCAGCCCAAAGGTTGCGGGGAGCTCCTACAATGAGCAGTTCTTC. Its protein is CASSPKVAGSSYNEQFF.

This rearrangement joins TRBV7-9 to TRBJ2-1, with 9 bases lining up with TRBD2. Germline V gene data show CDR1 as SEHNR and CDR2 as FQNEAQ (reference sequence). The CDR3 spans 16 residues. After removal of 5 bases from V and 1 base from J, the junction contained 6 bases not matched to a gene. Written as DNA, the CDR3 is TGTGCCAGCAGCCCTAATAGCGGGAGTTCCTACAATGAGCAGTTCTTC. Its translation is CASSPNSGSSYNEQFF. Variable domain in full (rest from reference TRBV7-9 and TRBJ2-1): DTGVSQNPRHKITKRGQNVTFRCDPISEHNRLYWYRQTLGQGPEFLTYFQNEAQLEKSRLLSDRFSAERPKGSFSTLEIQRTEQGDSAMYLCASSPNSGSSYNEQFFGPGTRLTVL.

The chain employs TRBV7-2 and TRBJ1-2; 7 positions agree with TRBD1. This CDR3 region has 17 residues. The germline V gene has CDR1 SGHTA and CDR2 FQGNSA. The V gene end was trimmed by 1 base and the J gene end by 0 bases; junction bases not matched to a gene: 8. CDR3 bases: TGTGCCAGCAGCTTAGTTCAGGGGGAACGTCCTAACTATGGCTACACCTTC. Translating gives CASSLVQGERPNYGYTF.